This T cell receptor (beta chain) was identified during a study of Ad26.COV2.S vaccination and SARS-CoV-2 variants. This table comes from immunoSEQ multiplex PCR, and its TCRdb copy is limited to in-frame clones, with some not included. Of a few hundred thousand clones listed, approximately 83% are singletons. As for treatment: some 19 received Ad26.COV2.S at low or high dose, single or two shots; five or six received placebo; per-sample allocation not given. Sampling happened 63 days after the first vaccine or placebo injection. Trimming removed 2 bases from V and 7 bases from J; junction bases left unmatched: 11. The CDR3 has 15 amino acids. Germline CDR1 is LNHDA and CDR2 is SQIVND (reference sequence).

The TCR sequence derives from a person aged 18-60 years who received the Ad26.COV2.S COVID-19 vaccine or a placebo. This chain uses TRBV19 with TRBJ2-7; 7 bases are shared with TRBD2. Sample: peripheral blood, taken in a trial of Ad26.COV2.S vaccine versus placebo. CDR3 bases: TGTGCCAGTAGTATACTTTCGGCGGGAGAATCTGAGCAGTACTTC. Its translation is CASSILSAGESEQYF.